The 30 T cell receptor beta chains reported below all come from one sample, sequenced in a study of CXCR3-negative and CXCR3-positive naive CD8 T cells (dated by TCRdb to between 2018 and 2021). The reads were generated on a NextSeq 550. The Human TCR Profiling Kit (MiLaboratory) was used to make UMI-labeled 5' RACE TRB cDNA libraries. TCRdb reprocessed the reads, so every CDR3 protein sequence counts as one entry and DNA is not shown. This sample's records show about 98,000 distinct CDR3 sequences. About 1% of the sample is held by the ten biggest clonotypes. These receptors' antigens are unknown. Study-wide findings and limitations: Compared with CXCR3-negative naive cells, CXCR3-positive naive cells had TRB CDR3s with higher hydrophobicity (lower Kidera factor 4), lower energy, and higher strength and volume indices.

Sequenced: naive CXCR3+ CD8+ T cells from blood. The sample's cell subset or site label, in plain terms: CD45RO-CCR7+CD27+CD95- naive CD8+ T cells expressing CXCR3 (TNR3+). These receptors originate from a human donor in good health. Some clones in this sample may be carry-over from other donors' samples.

The chain is built from TRBV6-4 and TRBJ2-3; the D call from TCRdb, TRBD2, cannot be confirmed without DNA. Germline V gene data show CDR1 as MRHNA and CDR2 as SNTAGT. The CDR3 has 17 residues. The CDR3 spells CASSDSPSGGGTDTQYF.

The chain is built from TRBV19 and TRBJ2-7; without DNA, the TCRdb call of TRBD1 cannot be checked. Germline values: CDR1 LNHDA, CDR2 SQIVND (reference sequence). This CDR3 comprises 15 residues. This CDR3 reads CASSIIGQPIYEQYF.

The chain combines TRBV6-2 or TRBV6-3 with TRBJ2-3; the TCRdb D gene call, TRBD1, has no DNA to confirm it. CDR1 and CDR2 from the germline V gene are MNHEY and SVGEGT. The CDR3 sequence is 18 residues long. CDR3 in amino acids: CASSYSISGTGVLDTQYF.

The gene calls are TRBV28 and TRBJ1-4; the TCRdb D gene call, TRBD1, has no DNA to confirm it. The CDR3 runs 12 residues. Germline assignment: CDR1 MDHEN and CDR2 SYDVKM. The CDR3 region is CASSTTGGGLFF.

CDR3 residues: CASSSRDRGTYEQYF. The chain links TRBV13 to TRBJ2-7; TCRdb proposes TRBD1, but this gene call is untestable without DNA. CDR3 size: 15 residues. Germline lookup yields CDR1 PRHDT and CDR2 FYEKMQ (reference sequence).

The rearrangement links TRBV7-9 to TRBJ2-3; TCRdb reports TRBD2, a call that lacks DNA to check it against. Germline CDR1 is SEHNR and CDR2 is FQNEAQ (reference sequence). This CDR3 region has 15 residues. CDR3 region: CASSRTSGATDTQYF.

The chain uses TRBV13 and TRBJ2-3; TCRdb returns TRBD2, unconfirmable since there is no DNA. Per the germline V gene, CDR1 is PRHDT and CDR2 is FYEKMQ (reference sequence). The CDR3 runs 20 residues. The CDR3 spells CASSPGATGTSGRYTDTQYF.

The chain has TRBV19 and TRBJ2-7. There are 14 residues in the CDR3. CDR1 is LNHDA and CDR2 is SQIVND in the germline V gene (reference sequence). CDR3 loop: CASSLTSKTYEQYF.

The rearrangement links TRBV29-1 to TRBJ2-1; TCRdb indicates TRBD1, and absent DNA this call remains unverified. CDR1 and CDR2 (germline): SQVTM, ANQGSEA. This CDR3 is built from 15 residues. The CDR3 spells CSVEGGTGALNEQFF.

The chain carries TRBV20-1 and TRBJ2-1; TCRdb indicates TRBD1, and absent DNA this call remains unverified. The CDR3 runs to 17 residues. CDR1 is DFQATT, CDR2 SNEGSKA, per germline (reference sequence). CDR3 sequence: CSAGGGERAISYNEQFF.

This chain joins TRBV3-1 and TRBJ2-3. The V gene's germline CDR1 is LGHDT and CDR2 YNNKEL (reference sequence). The CDR3 spans 16 residues. CDR3 protein: CASSPARLASTDTQYF.

V usage is TRBV12-5 and J usage is TRBJ2-6; TCRdb's D gene call, TRBD1, goes unchecked for lack of DNA. Germline lookup yields CDR1 LGHNT and CDR2 FRNRAP. This CDR3 is built from 18 residues. This CDR3 is CASALMVQGISGANVLTF.

The chain employs TRBV12-3 or TRBV12-4 and TRBJ2-7; TCRdb picks TRBD1, but there is no DNA to check that call. The CDR3 has 17 amino acids. CDR3: CASSSFGHSGPSYEQYF.

V and J are TRBV28 and TRBJ2-3; the TCRdb call, TRBD1, lacks DNA for checking. This CDR3 contains 15 residues. Germline CDR1 and CDR2: MDHEN and SYDVKM. CDR3 residues: CASSSGTGDVDTQYF.

The rearrangement joins TRBV7-9 to TRBJ1-3. The CDR3 sequence is 16 residues long. Germline-derived CDR1 and CDR2 are SEHNR and FQNEAQ (reference sequence). The CDR3 is CASSSLRKDSGNTIYF.

V gene TRBV20-1 combines with J gene TRBJ2-3; TCRdb lists TRBD1, though no DNA is available to test this call. This CDR3 spans 15 amino acids. Germline CDR1 is DFQATT and CDR2 is SNEGSKA (reference sequence). This chain's CDR3 is CSARVYRGITDTQYF.

This chain joins TRBV27 and TRBJ1-5; lacking DNA, the TRBD1 call made by TCRdb goes unchecked. There are 14 residues in the CDR3. Germline V lookup: CDR1 MNHEY, CDR2 SMNVEV (reference sequence). CDR3 protein: CASSSRVSNQPQHF.

The chain joins TRBV28 to TRBJ2-3; TCRdb outputs TRBD1, but without DNA this stays unchecked. The CDR3 is 17 amino acids. CDR1 and CDR2 (germline): MDHEN, SYDVKM. The CDR3 sequence: CASSSPPTGVLTDTQYF.

V usage is TRBV5-6 and J usage is TRBJ2-6; the TRBD2 assignment by TCRdb is unverifiable without DNA. Germline CDR1 is SGHDT and CDR2 is YYEEEE. There are 15 residues in the CDR3. The CDR3 is CASRLGEYGANVLTF. Variable domain in full (rest from reference TRBV5-6 and TRBJ2-6): DAGVTQSPTHLIKTRGQQVTLRCSPKSGHDTVSWYQQALGQGPQFIFQYYEEEERQRGNFPDRFSGHQFPNYSSELNVNALLLGDSALYLCASRLGEYGANVLTFGAGSRLTVL.

The chain links TRBV7-2 to TRBJ2-3; there is no DNA to check the TCRdb D call of TRBD1. The germline V gene encodes CDR1 SGHTA and CDR2 FQGNSA. The CDR3 totals 16 residues. The CDR3 here is CASERGDDRFTDTQYF.

The J gene is TRBJ1-1, the V gene TRBV12-3 or TRBV12-4. This CDR3 has 13 amino acids. The CDR3 sequence: CASSLATHAEAFF.

This chain links TRBV20-1 with TRBJ1-2. Germline CDR1 and CDR2: DFQATT and SNEGSKA (reference sequence). The CDR3 runs to 14 residues. The chain's CDR3 is CSARPGLPANGYTF.

The chain links TRBV5-1 to TRBJ2-7; TCRdb selects TRBD2, and the lack of DNA leaves this call unchecked. Looked up from germline, CDR1 is SGHRS and CDR2 is YFSETQ. The CDR3 is made up of 17 amino acids. CDR3 protein: CASSLGTSGGAVYEQYF. Full variable domain (outside the CDR3, taken from reference TRBV5-1 and TRBJ2-7): KAGVTQTPRYLIKTRGQQVTLSCSPISGHRSVSWYQQTPGQGLQFLFEYFSETQRNKGNFPGRFSGRQFSNSRSEMNVSTLELGDSALYLCASSLGTSGGAVYEQYFGPGTRLTVT.

The V gene is TRBV4-3, the J gene TRBJ2-1; TCRdb gives TRBD1 as the D gene, but with no DNA this cannot be confirmed. The length of the CDR3 is 17 residues. Germline assignment: CDR1 LGHNA and CDR2 YSLEER. The chain's CDR3 is CASSQTKPGQVGDEQFF.

The CDR3 protein is CASSQDDGFNTEAFF. The chain couples TRBV4-1 to TRBJ1-1. The CDR3 length is 15 residues. Germline V gene sequence: CDR1 MGHRA, CDR2 YSYEKL.

J is TRBJ2-3 and V is TRBV27; lacking DNA, the TRBD2 call made by TCRdb goes unchecked. CDR1 MNHEY and CDR2 SMNVEV come from the germline V gene (reference sequence). The CDR3 loop spans 18 amino acids. The CDR3 here is CASSSWTSGGPPTDTQYF.

The chain joins TRBV12-3 or TRBV12-4 to TRBJ2-7; TCRdb selects TRBD1, and the lack of DNA leaves this call unchecked. The CDR3 runs 17 residues. Here the CDR3 reads CASSLSRFGTGSYEQYF.

V and J are TRBV3-1 and TRBJ2-7; lacking DNA, the TRBD1 call made by TCRdb goes unchecked. Germline CDR1 and CDR2: LGHDT and YNNKEL (reference sequence). This CDR3 spans 16 amino acids. The CDR3 spells CASSQDLQGPSYEQYF.

CDR3 in amino acids: CASSYPLSQSTNTGELFF. The chain is built from TRBV6-2 or TRBV6-3 and TRBJ2-2. Per germline, CDR1 MNHEY and CDR2 SVGEGT. The CDR3 sequence is 18 residues long.

The chain employs TRBV6-5 and TRBJ1-1; the TCRdb call, TRBD1, lacks DNA for checking. This CDR3 contains 15 residues. The germline CDR1 and CDR2 sequences are MNHEY and SVGAGI. CDR3 sequence: CASSRGRGLSTEAFF.